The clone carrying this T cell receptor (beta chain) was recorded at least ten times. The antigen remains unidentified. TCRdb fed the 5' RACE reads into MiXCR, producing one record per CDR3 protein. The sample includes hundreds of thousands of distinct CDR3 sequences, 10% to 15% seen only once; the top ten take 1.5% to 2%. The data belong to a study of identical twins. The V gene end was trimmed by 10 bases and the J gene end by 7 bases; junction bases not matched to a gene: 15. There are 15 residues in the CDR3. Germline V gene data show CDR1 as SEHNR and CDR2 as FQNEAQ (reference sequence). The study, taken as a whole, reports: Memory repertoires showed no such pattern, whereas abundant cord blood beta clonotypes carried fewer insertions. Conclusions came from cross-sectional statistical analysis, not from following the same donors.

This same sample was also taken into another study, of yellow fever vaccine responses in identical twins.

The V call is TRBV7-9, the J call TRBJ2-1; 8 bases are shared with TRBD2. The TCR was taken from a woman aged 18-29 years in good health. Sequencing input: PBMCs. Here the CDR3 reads CATFSGGGRINEQFF. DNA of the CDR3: TGTGCCACCTTCTCGGGCGGGGGGAGAATAAATGAGCAGTTCTTC. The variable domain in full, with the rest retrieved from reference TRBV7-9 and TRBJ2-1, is DTGVSQNPRHKITKRGQNVTFRCDPISEHNRLYWYRQTLGQGPEFLTYFQNEAQLEKSRLLSDRFSAERPKGSFSTLEIQRTEQGDSAMYLCATFSGGGRINEQFFGPGTRLTVL.